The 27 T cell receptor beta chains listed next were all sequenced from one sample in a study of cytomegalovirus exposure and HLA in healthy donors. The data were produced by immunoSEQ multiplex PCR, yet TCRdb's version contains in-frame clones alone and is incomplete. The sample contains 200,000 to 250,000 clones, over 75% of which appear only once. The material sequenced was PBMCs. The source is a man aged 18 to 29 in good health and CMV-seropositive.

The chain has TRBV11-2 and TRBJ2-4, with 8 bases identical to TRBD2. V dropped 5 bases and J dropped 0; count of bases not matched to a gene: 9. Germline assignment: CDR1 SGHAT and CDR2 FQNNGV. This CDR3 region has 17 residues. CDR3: CASSQLSGGLAKNIQYF. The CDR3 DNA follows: TGTGCCAGCAGCCAACTGAGCGGGGGCCTAGCCAAAAACATTCAGTACTTC.

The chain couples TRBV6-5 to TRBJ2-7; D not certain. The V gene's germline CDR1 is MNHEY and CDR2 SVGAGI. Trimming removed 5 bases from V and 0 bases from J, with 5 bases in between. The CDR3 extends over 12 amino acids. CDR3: CASSISSYEQYF. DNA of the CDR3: TGTGCCAGCAGTATAAGCTCCTACGAGCAGTACTTC.

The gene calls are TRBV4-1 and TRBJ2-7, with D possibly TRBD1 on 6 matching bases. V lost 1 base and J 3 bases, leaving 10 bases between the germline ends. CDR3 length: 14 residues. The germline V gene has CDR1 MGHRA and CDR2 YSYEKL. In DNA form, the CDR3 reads TGCGCCAGCAGCCAAGCAGGGGTGAGCTACGAGCAGTACTTC. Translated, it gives CASSQAGVSYEQYF.

The CDR3 loop reads CASSLGGSFYEQYF. The CDR3, as DNA: TGTGCCAGCAGCTTAGGCGGGAGTTTCTACGAGCAGTACTTC. The chain uses TRBV7-2 and TRBJ2-7; 7 bases align to TRBD2. The CDR3 sequence is 14 residues long. Germline V lookup: CDR1 SGHTA, CDR2 FQGNSA. After removal of 1 base from V and 3 bases from J, the junction contained 3 bases not matched to a gene.

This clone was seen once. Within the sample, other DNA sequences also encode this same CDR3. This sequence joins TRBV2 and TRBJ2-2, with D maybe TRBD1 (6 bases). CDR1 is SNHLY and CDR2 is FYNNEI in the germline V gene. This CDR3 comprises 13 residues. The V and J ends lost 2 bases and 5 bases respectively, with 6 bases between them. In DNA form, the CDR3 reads TGTGCCAGCAGTGAAAGGGGGACCGGGGAGCTGTTTTTT. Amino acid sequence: CASSERGTGELFF.

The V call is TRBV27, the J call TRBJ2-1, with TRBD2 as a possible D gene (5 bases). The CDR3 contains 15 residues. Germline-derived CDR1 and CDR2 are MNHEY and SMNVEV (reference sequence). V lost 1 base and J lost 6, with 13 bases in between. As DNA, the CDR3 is TGTGCCAGCAGTTTATTGGACTCCCCCCGCAATGAGCAGTTCTTC. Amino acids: CASSLLDSPRNEQFF.

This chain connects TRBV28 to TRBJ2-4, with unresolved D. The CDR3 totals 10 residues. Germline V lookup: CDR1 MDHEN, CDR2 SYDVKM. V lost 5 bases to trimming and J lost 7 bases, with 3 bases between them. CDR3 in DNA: TGTGCCAGCAGTAGTAACATTCAGTACTTC. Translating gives CASSSNIQYF.

As DNA, the CDR3 is TGCGCCAGCAGTCCTCCGGGACTAGCGGGGAACCTCTCCTCCTACGAGCAGTACTTC. Protein product: CASSPPGLAGNLSSYEQYF. The rearrangement joins TRBV10-1 to TRBJ2-7, with 13 nucleotides matching TRBD2. Germline V gene sequence: CDR1 WNHNN, CDR2 SYGVQD (reference sequence). The V and J ends lost 5 bases and 0 bases, in that order; junction bases with no gene match: 13. The CDR3 extends over 19 amino acids.

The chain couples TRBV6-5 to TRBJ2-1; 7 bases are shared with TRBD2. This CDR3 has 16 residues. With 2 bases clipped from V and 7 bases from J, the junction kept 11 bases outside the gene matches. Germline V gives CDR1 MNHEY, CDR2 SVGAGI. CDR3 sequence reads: CASSYEPYAGENEQFF. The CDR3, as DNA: TGTGCCAGCAGTTACGAACCGTATGCGGGAGAGAATGAGCAGTTCTTC.

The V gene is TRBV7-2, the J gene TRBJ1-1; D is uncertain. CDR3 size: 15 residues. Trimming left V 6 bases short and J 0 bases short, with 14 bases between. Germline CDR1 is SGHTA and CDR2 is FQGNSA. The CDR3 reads CASRGSARMNTEAFF. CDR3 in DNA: TGTGCCAGCAGGGGGAGCGCTCGCATGAACACTGAAGCTTTCTTT.

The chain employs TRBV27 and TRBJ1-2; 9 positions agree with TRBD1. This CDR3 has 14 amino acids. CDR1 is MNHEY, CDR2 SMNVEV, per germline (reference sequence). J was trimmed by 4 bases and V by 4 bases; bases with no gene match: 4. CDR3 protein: CASSYTGGIYGYTF. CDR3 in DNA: TGTGCCAGCAGTTATACAGGGGGCATCTATGGCTACACCTTC.

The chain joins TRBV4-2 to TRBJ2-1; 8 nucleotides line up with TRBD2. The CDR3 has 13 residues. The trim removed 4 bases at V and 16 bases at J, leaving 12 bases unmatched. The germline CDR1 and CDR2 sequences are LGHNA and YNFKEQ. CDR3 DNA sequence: TGTGCCAGCAGCCCCACAGTTGGACTAGCTCTTTTCTTC. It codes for CASSPTVGLALFF.

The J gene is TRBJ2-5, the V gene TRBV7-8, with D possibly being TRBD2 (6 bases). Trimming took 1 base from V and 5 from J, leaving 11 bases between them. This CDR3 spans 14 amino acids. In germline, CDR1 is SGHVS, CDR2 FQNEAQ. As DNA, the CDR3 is TGTGCCAGCAGCTTAGATGCAAGCGGGGAGACCCAGTACTTC. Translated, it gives CASSLDASGETQYF.

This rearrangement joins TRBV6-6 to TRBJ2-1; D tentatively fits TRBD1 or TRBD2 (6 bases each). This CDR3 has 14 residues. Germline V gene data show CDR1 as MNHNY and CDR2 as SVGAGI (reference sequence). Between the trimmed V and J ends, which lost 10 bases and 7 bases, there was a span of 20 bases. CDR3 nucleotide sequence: TGTGCCACCATATCTTGGGGGGCAGGGAATGAGCAGTTCTTC. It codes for CATISWGAGNEQFF.

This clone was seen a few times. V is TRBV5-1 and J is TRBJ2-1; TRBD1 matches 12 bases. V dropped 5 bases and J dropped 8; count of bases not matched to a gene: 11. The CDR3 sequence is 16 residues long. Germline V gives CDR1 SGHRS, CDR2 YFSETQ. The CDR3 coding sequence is TGCGCCAGCAGGTATCCCGGGACAGGGGGCCTCGATGAGCAGTTCTTC. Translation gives CASRYPGTGGLDEQFF.

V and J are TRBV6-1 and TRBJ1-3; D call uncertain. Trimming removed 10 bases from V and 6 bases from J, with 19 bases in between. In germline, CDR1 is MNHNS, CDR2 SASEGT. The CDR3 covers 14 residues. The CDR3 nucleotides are TGTGCCACCCGTGAGGAGCCCCTTCAAAACACCATATATTTT. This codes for CATREEPLQNTIYF.

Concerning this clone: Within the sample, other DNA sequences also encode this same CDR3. The CDR3 loop is CASSLEGPQETQYF. DNA of the CDR3: TGTGCCAGCAGTTTAGAGGGGCCCCAAGAGACCCAGTACTTC. The chain joins TRBV27 to TRBJ2-5; D tentatively fits TRBD1 or TRBD2 (5 bases each). The CDR3 runs 14 residues. Trimming removed 2 bases at V and 1 base at J, with 8 bases between. Germline-derived CDR1 and CDR2 are MNHEY and SMNVEV (reference sequence).

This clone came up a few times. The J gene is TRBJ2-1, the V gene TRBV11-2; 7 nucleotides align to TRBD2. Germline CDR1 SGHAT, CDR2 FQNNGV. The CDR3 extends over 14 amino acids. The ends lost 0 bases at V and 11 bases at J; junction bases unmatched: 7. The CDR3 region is CASSLDPSGNQQFF. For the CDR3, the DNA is TGTGCCAGCAGCTTAGACCCTAGCGGCAACCAGCAGTTCTTC.

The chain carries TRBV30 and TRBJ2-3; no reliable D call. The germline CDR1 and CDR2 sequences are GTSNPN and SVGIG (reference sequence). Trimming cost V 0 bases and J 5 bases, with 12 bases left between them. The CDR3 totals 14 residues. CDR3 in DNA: TGTGCCTGGAGTGTAACACAGTCGGGAGATACGCAGTATTTT. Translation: CAWSVTQSGDTQYF.

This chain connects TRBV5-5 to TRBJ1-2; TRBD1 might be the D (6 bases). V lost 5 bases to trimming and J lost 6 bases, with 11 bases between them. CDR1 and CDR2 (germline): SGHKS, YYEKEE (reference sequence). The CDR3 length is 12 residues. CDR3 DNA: TGTGCCAGCAGTCAGACAGGTGATGGCTACACCTTC. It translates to CASSQTGDGYTF.

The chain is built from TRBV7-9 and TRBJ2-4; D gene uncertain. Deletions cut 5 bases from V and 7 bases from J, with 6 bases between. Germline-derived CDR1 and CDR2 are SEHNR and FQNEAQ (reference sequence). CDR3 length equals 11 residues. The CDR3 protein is CASSPNNIQYF. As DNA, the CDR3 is TGTGCCAGCAGCCCTAACAACATTCAGTACTTC.

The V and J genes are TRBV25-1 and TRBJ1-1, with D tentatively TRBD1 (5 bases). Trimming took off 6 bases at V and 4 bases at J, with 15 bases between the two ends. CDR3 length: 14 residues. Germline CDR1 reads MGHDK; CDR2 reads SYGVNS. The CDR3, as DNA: TGTGCCAGCAGGATGGGACTCCCGGGCACTGAAGCTTTCTTT. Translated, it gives CASRMGLPGTEAFF.

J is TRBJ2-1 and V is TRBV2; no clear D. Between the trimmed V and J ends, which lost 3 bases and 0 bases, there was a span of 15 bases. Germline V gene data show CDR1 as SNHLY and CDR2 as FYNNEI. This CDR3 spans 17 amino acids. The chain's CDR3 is CASSDFSVTDSYNEQFF. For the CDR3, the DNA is TGTGCCAGCAGTGACTTTTCTGTGACGGACTCCTACAATGAGCAGTTCTTC.

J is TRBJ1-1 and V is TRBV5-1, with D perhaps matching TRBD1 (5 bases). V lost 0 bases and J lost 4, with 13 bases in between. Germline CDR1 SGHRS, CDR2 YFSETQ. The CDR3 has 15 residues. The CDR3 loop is CASSLVGGPSTEAFF. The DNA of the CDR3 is TGCGCCAGCAGCTTGGTTGGGGGACCTAGCACTGAAGCTTTCTTT.

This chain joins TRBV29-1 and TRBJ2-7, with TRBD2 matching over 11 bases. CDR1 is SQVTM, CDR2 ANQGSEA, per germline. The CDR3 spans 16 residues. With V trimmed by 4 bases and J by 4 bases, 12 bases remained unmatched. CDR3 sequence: CSVGGGPGLAEYEQYF. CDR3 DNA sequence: TGCAGCGTTGGAGGGGGACCGGGACTAGCGGAATACGAGCAGTACTTC.

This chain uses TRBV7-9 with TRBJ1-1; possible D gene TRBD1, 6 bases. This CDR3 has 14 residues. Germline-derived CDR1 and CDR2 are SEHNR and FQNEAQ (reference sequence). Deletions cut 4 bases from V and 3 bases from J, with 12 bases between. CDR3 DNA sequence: TGTGCCAGCAGCTCACAGGGAGGGTACACTGAAGCTTTCTTT. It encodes CASSSQGGYTEAFF.

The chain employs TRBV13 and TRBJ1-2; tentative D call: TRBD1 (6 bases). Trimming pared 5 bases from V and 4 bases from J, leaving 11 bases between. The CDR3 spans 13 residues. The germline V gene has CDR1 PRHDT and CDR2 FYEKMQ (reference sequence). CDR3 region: CASSQDRLYGYTF. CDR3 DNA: TGTGCCAGCAGCCAAGACAGGCTCTATGGCTACACCTTC.